These 30 T cell receptor beta chains share one sample of origin, sequenced in a study of control samples from healthy donors and cancer patients. Profiled with immunoSEQ multiplex PCR; TCRdb holds only in-frame clones, not every one. This sample has 150,000 to 200,000 clones, with just over 85% found just once. The sample comprised blood. These receptor sequences come from a man between 18 and 29 years old in good health.

This rearrangement joins TRBV3-1 (or the pseudogene TRBV3-2) to TRBJ2-5, with 9 bases aligning to TRBD1. The CDR3 consists of 15 residues. Germline assignment: CDR1 LGHDT and CDR2 YNNKEL (reference sequence). The V gene end was trimmed by 4 bases and the J gene end by 3 bases; junction bases not matched to a gene: 6. CDR3 DNA sequence: TGTGCCAGCAGCCCGTCCCGGGACAGGGAAGAGACCCAGTACTTC. This translates into CASSPSRDREETQYF.

V gene TRBV9 combines with J gene TRBJ2-3; 7 bases fit TRBD1. Unmatched junction bases numbered 0, after V lost 7 bases and J lost 1 base. Germline V gene lookup returns CDR1 SGDLS and CDR2 YYNGEE. The CDR3 is 12 amino acids. The CDR3 coding sequence is TGTGCCAGCGGGACAGGCACAGATACGCAGTATTTT. This gives the protein CASGTGTDTQYF.

The rearrangement joins TRBV27 to TRBJ2-5; TRBD1 aligns across 9 bases. In germline, CDR1 is MNHEY, CDR2 SMNVEV (reference sequence). The CDR3 length is 13 residues. Germline trimming cut 4 bases from V and 7 bases from J; bases unmatched to any gene: 4. CDR3 nucleotides: TGTGCCAGCAGTTCGACAGGGGGAGGGACCCAGTACTTC. This codes for CASSSTGGGTQYF.

V gene TRBV6-5 combines with J gene TRBJ2-2; 8 bases map to TRBD1. The germline V gene encodes CDR1 MNHEY and CDR2 SVGAGI. The trim removed 8 bases at V and 5 bases at J, leaving 7 bases unmatched. The CDR3 is made up of 14 amino acids. For the CDR3, the DNA is TGTGCCAGCCAGACAGGGGAAGGAACCGGGGAGCTGTTTTTT. Its translation: CASQTGEGTGELFF.

This chain joins TRBV9 and TRBJ1-1; weak D call: TRBD1 (6 bases). CDR1 and CDR2 from the germline V gene are SGDLS and YYNGEE. The CDR3 has 13 residues. V was clipped by 0 bases and J by 3 bases, with 6 bases between them. CDR3 nucleotides: TGTGCCAGCAGCGTAGAGGGGGACACTGAAGCTTTCTTT. Translated, it gives CASSVEGDTEAFF.

This chain links TRBV19 with TRBJ2-6; weak D call: TRBD2 (5 bases). With 3 bases removed from V and 0 bases from J, the gap between germline ends came to 6 bases. Germline CDR1 LNHDA, CDR2 SQIVND (reference sequence). The CDR3 spans 15 residues. CDR3 bases: TGTGCCAGTAGTATGAGGGACTCTGGGGCCAACGTCCTGACTTTC. Residues: CASSMRDSGANVLTF. Using reference TRBV19 and TRBJ2-6 for the parts outside the CDR3, the full variable domain is DGGITQSPKYLFRKEGQNVTLSCEQNLNHDAMYWYRQDPGQGLRLIYYSQIVNDFQKGDIAEGYSVSREKKESFPLTVTSAQKNPTAFYLCASSMRDSGANVLTFGAGSRLTVL.

The chain has TRBV7-8 and TRBJ2-2; perhaps TRBD1 as D (5 bases). The CDR3 consists of 17 residues. Germline V gives CDR1 SGHVS, CDR2 FQNEAQ. Trimming removed 0 bases at V and 2 bases at J, with 13 bases between. As DNA, the CDR3 is TGTGCCAGCAGCTTAGCCGGTTGGACAAGAAACACCGGGGAGCTGTTTTTT. Protein: CASSLAGWTRNTGELFF.

The rearrangement links TRBV5-6 to TRBJ1-2, with D uncertain. The V and J ends lost 9 bases and 0 bases respectively, with 24 bases between them. Germline CDR1 is SGHDT and CDR2 is YYEEEE. The CDR3 runs 17 residues. CDR3 nucleotides: TGTGCCACGACGGCCGATGGCATAGCCTCAGCTAACTATGGCTACACCTTC. This sequence encodes CATTADGIASANYGYTF.

The J gene is TRBJ1-6, the V gene TRBV19; 7 bases align to TRBD1. The CDR3 is 13 amino acids. Trimming took 4 bases from V and 9 from J; bases not matched to a gene: 3. The germline CDR1 and CDR2 sequences are LNHDA and SQIVND (reference sequence). Here the CDR3 reads CASSNRGGSPLHF. The CDR3 DNA reads as TGTGCCAGTAGTAACAGGGGCGGTTCACCCCTCCACTTT.

The V and J genes are TRBV5-4 and TRBJ1-1; a possible D gene is TRBD1 (5 bases). Germline V CDR1 and CDR2: SGHNT, YYREEE (reference sequence). This CDR3 has 13 amino acids. Trimming left V 4 bases short and J 7 bases short, with 14 bases between. The CDR3 bases are TGTGCCAGCAGCAACGACAGAGAAGATGAAGCTTTCTTT. Translating gives CASSNDREDEAFF.

This sequence joins TRBV7-9 and TRBJ2-3; unclear D gene. CDR3 length: 11 amino acids. Germline values: CDR1 SEHNR, CDR2 FQNEAQ (reference sequence). V was cut by 1 base and J by 8 bases, with 4 bases left in between. This CDR3 is CASSLGLTQYF. For the CDR3, the DNA is TGTGCCAGCAGCTTAGGACTTACGCAGTATTTT.

The chain combines TRBV18 with TRBJ1-5; 11 nucleotides line up with TRBD1. In germline, CDR1 is KGHSH, CDR2 LQKENI. The V and J ends lost 2 bases and 1 base, in that order; junction bases with no gene match: 7. CDR3 length equals 18 residues. The CDR3 region has the DNA TGTGCCAGCTCACCATCGGACAGGGGGCTTTTCAGCAATCAGCCCCAGCATTTT. It codes for CASSPSDRGLFSNQPQHF.

The chain uses TRBV30 and TRBJ1-5; the D gene is possibly TRBD1 (5 bases). From germline, CDR1 is GTSNPN and CDR2 SVGIG (reference sequence). Trimming shortened V by 0 bases and J by 7 bases, and 10 bases separated the two germline ends. The CDR3 contains 13 residues. CDR3 nucleotide sequence: TGTGCCTGGAGTGTAGCAGGGCAGCAGCCCCAGCATTTT. Protein product: CAWSVAGQQPQHF. Filled out from reference TRBV30 and TRBJ1-5, the complete variable domain reads SQTIHQWPATLVQPVGSPLSLECTVEGTSNPNLYWYRQAAGRGLQLLFYSVGIGQISSEVPQNLSASRPQDRQFILSSKKLLLSDSGFYLCAWSVAGQQPQHFGDGTRLSIL.

The rearrangement links TRBV5-4 to TRBJ1-1; TRBD1 agrees at 7 bases. The CDR3 spans 15 residues. The V gene's germline CDR1 is SGHNT and CDR2 YYREEE (reference sequence). J gave up 2 bases and V 4 bases, and 8 bases lay outside the gene matches. CDR3: CASSPGDSLNTEAFF. The CDR3 bases are TGTGCCAGCAGCCCAGGGGACAGTTTAAACACTGAAGCTTTCTTT.

J is TRBJ2-2 and V is TRBV7-2, with 7 bases that match TRBD1. CDR1 SGHTA and CDR2 FQGNSA come from the germline V gene. Trimming cost V 3 bases and J 1 base; bases outside gene matches: 2. CDR3 size: 15 residues. Here the CDR3 DNA reads TGTGCCAGCAGCTTTCGACAGGGGAACACCGGGGAGCTGTTTTTT. It is translated as CASSFRQGNTGELFF.

The rearrangement uses TRBV28 and TRBJ2-5, with no clear D. Looked up from germline, CDR1 is MDHEN and CDR2 is SYDVKM. CDR3 size: 11 residues. Trimming shortened V by 3 bases and J by 5 bases, and 4 bases separated the two germline ends. The CDR3 region has the DNA TGTGCCAGCAGTTTTTCGGAGACCCAGTACTTC. Amino acids: CASSFSETQYF.

The chain employs TRBV7-8 and TRBJ1-3; 9 nucleotides align to TRBD1. V dropped 0 bases and J dropped 2; count of bases not matched to a gene: 8. Germline loops: CDR1 SGHVS, CDR2 FQNEAQ. The CDR3 is made up of 18 amino acids. The CDR3 is CASSLAHRGLGTGNTIYF. CDR3 nucleotide sequence: TGTGCCAGCAGCTTAGCGCACAGGGGGCTGGGGACTGGAAACACCATATATTTT. Together with reference TRBV7-8 and TRBJ1-3, the CDR3 gives the full variable domain: GAGVSQSPRYKVAKRGQDVALRCDPISGHVSLFWYQQALGQGPEFLTYFQNEAQLDKSGLPSDRFFAERPEGSVSTLKIQRTQQEDSAVYLCASSLAHRGLGTGNTIYFGEGSWLTVV.

This clone was counted a single time. The V and J genes are TRBV4-3 and TRBJ2-7, with 8 positions matching TRBD1. Looked up from germline, CDR1 is LGHNA and CDR2 is YSLEER. The V gene end was trimmed by 0 bases and the J gene end by 5 bases; junction bases not matched to a gene: 12. The CDR3 is made up of 17 amino acids. CDR3 residues: CASSQEDTGGKANEQYF. Here the CDR3 DNA reads TGCGCCAGCAGCCAAGAAGATACAGGGGGGAAGGCTAACGAGCAGTACTTC.

J is TRBJ1-1 and V is TRBV10-1, with 11 bases lining up with TRBD1. Looked up from germline, CDR1 is WNHNN and CDR2 is SYGVQD (reference sequence). The CDR3 is 19 amino acids. This chain's CDR3 is CARGRAPAGTGGSDTEAFF. Here the CDR3 DNA reads TGCGCAAGGGGTAGGGCGCCAGCAGGGACAGGGGGATCGGACACTGAAGCTTTCTTT.

This sequence joins TRBV10-2 and TRBJ1-4, with 7 bases identical to TRBD1. The V and J ends lost 6 bases and 8 bases, in that order; junction bases with no gene match: 9. This CDR3 comprises 14 residues. Germline CDR1 WSHSY, CDR2 SAAADI. The CDR3 reads CASSLTGREEKLFF. CDR3 sequence (DNA): TGCGCCAGCAGCTTGACAGGGCGCGAGGAAAAACTGTTTTTT.

The chain recombines TRBV28 with TRBJ2-1; D could derive from TRBD1 or TRBD2 (6 bases each). V shed 2 bases and J shed 6 bases, with 17 bases lying between them. The CDR3 sequence is 16 residues long. Per the germline V gene, CDR1 is MDHEN and CDR2 is SYDVKM. The CDR3 sequence: CASSLGRVGGPNEQFF. CDR3 DNA sequence: TGTGCCAGCAGTTTAGGCCGTGTGGGGGGCCCCAATGAGCAGTTCTTC.

CDR3 amino acids: CASSPPAGSEQYF. The DNA of the CDR3 is TGTGCCAGCAGCCCCCCGGCCGGCTCCGAGCAGTACTTC. V and J are TRBV7-9 and TRBJ2-7; D unclear. This CDR3 comprises 13 residues. The V gene lost 5 bases and the J gene lost 6 bases, with 14 bases spanning the gap. Germline CDR1 reads SEHNR; CDR2 reads FQNEAQ (reference sequence).

The genes are TRBV7-9 and TRBJ2-3; 9 bases agree with TRBD1. Per germline, CDR1 SEHNR and CDR2 FQNEAQ (reference sequence). The CDR3 loop spans 15 amino acids. The trim removed 2 bases at V and 1 base at J, leaving 1 base unmatched. This chain's CDR3 is CASSLRTGGTDTQYF. The CDR3 coding sequence is TGTGCCAGCAGCTTACGGACAGGGGGCACAGATACGCAGTATTTT.

The chain combines TRBV19 with TRBJ2-6; no firm D call. CDR1 is LNHDA and CDR2 is SQIVND in the germline V gene (reference sequence). The CDR3 sequence is 17 residues long. V lost 7 bases and J 0 bases, leaving 16 bases between the germline ends. The CDR3 bases are TGTGCCAGTAACCCGGCTTCGCTTTTCTCTGGGGCCAACGTCCTGACTTTC. Protein product: CASNPASLFSGANVLTF.

The chain recombines TRBV5-4 with TRBJ2-7, with 9 positions matching TRBD2. CDR3 length: 14 amino acids. J gave up 6 bases and V 1 base, and 5 bases lay outside the gene matches. In germline, CDR1 is SGHNT, CDR2 YYREEE (reference sequence). The CDR3 reads CASSLQRGEVEQYF. The CDR3 coding sequence is TGTGCCAGCAGCTTGCAGCGGGGGGAAGTCGAGCAGTACTTC.

The chain recombines TRBV20-1 with TRBJ1-2; D remains ambiguous. Trimming took 4 bases from V and 4 from J, leaving 7 bases between them. Germline V gives CDR1 DFQATT, CDR2 SNEGSKA (reference sequence). The CDR3 spans 11 residues. The CDR3 spells CSATRGYGYTF. The CDR3, as DNA: TGCAGTGCTACCAGAGGCTATGGCTACACCTTC.

The V gene is TRBV13, the J gene TRBJ2-5; D uncertain. Deletions cut 4 bases from V and 2 bases from J, with 14 bases between. Germline-derived CDR1 and CDR2 are PRHDT and FYEKMQ (reference sequence). This CDR3 region has 15 residues. Here the CDR3 reads CASSSMVLPQETQYF. CDR3 in DNA: TGTGCCAGCAGCTCCATGGTGCTCCCACAAGAGACCCAGTACTTC.

The rearrangement joins TRBV6-5 to TRBJ1-4, with D possibly matching TRBD1 (5 bases). V was pared by 7 bases and J by 0 bases, with 12 bases between. This CDR3 is 15 amino acids long. The germline CDR1 and CDR2 sequences are MNHEY and SVGAGI. The CDR3 nucleotides read TGTGCCAGCACCGAAAGAGGGGCAACTAATGAAAAACTGTTTTTT. It is translated as CASTERGATNEKLFF.

The rearrangement links TRBV6-6 to TRBJ1-2; the match to TRBD1 covers 8 bases. Germline V CDR1 and CDR2: MNHNY, SVGAGI (reference sequence). V dropped 7 bases and J dropped 3; count of bases not matched to a gene: 7. The CDR3 consists of 14 residues. The CDR3 coding sequence is TGTGCCAGCAAACGACAGGGGCTCGACTATGGCTACACCTTC. Translating gives CASKRQGLDYGYTF.

V and J are TRBV29-1 and TRBJ2-2; 10 bases map to TRBD1. The CDR3 is 16 amino acids. Per germline, CDR1 SQVTM and CDR2 ANQGSEA. The ends lost 3 bases at V and 6 bases at J; junction bases unmatched: 10. Here the CDR3 reads CSVEATGTGDSGELFF. The DNA for the CDR3 is TGCAGCGTTGAGGCCACCGGGACAGGGGACTCCGGGGAGCTGTTTTTT.